Shown below are 24 T cell receptor beta chains from a single sample sequenced in a study of regulatory T cells in long-lasting Graves disease. Noted time point: persistent/refractory GD, antithyroid drugs over 5 years with positive TRAb. The TCR library used RNA extracted from PBMCs. Investigators prepared the TCR beta libraries by applying iRepertoire HTBI primers and Arm-PCR of CDR3 regions. MiXCR, run by TCRdb on the multiplex PCR reads, gives a single entry per CDR3 protein. This table has roughly 500,000 distinct CDR3 sequences, about 22% appearing once. Sequenced here: peripheral blood mononuclear cells (PBMCs), sampled when the disease was refractory, from a patient treated with antithyroid drugs. These receptors originate from a female donor with Graves disease.

Details on this clonotype: It may be a read error: a sequence one base away is much more abundant. The chain combines TRBV12-3 or TRBV12-4 with TRBJ2-7; possible D gene TRBD1, 6 bases. The CDR3 length is 16 residues. CDR3 in amino acids: CASSDPQSDSSHEQYF. CDR3 bases: TGTGCCAGCAGTGATCCCCAATCGGACAGCTCCCACGAGCAGTACTTC.

This clonotype appeared many times. The rearrangement joins TRBV28 to TRBJ2-6; D unresolved. There are 15 residues in the CDR3. The V gene's germline CDR1 is MDHEN and CDR2 SYDVKM. Trimming took 5 bases from V and 2 from J, leaving 10 bases between them. The CDR3 reads CASSGGSTGANVLTF. The CDR3 DNA follows: TGTGCCAGCAGTGGCGGATCGACTGGGGCCAACGTCCTGACTTTC.

This clonotype occurred many times. This chain uses TRBV2 with TRBJ2-6; TRBD1 is a possible D gene (5 bases). V dropped 2 bases and J dropped 2 bases, with 10 bases sitting between them. The germline CDR1 and CDR2 sequences are SNHLY and FYNNEI. CDR3 length: 16 amino acids. The CDR3 loop reads CASSELKGTGANVLTF. CDR3 nucleotide sequence: TGTGCCAGCAGTGAACTGAAGGGGACTGGGGCCAACGTCCTGACTTTC.

This clonotype was seen at least ten times. The chain combines TRBV20-1 with TRBJ2-7; TRBD1 is a possible D gene (7 bases). CDR3 length equals 16 residues. Looked up from germline, CDR1 is DFQATT and CDR2 is SNEGSKA (reference sequence). V lost 6 bases and J 7 bases, leaving 28 bases between the germline ends. The CDR3 bases are TGCAGTGCCCTTTCCCCTAGGGCAGGGGGAGGAAGAGAGCAGTACTTC. It translates to CSALSPRAGGGREQYF.

This clonotype was seen ten or more times. This chain connects TRBV27 to TRBJ1-2; 7 bases are shared with TRBD1. CDR3 length: 15 amino acids. V shed 6 bases, J shed 4 bases, and the junction held 11 bases outside the gene matches. Per the germline V gene, CDR1 is MNHEY and CDR2 is SMNVEV (reference sequence). This chain's CDR3 is CASSLRTGLLYGYTF. CDR3 DNA: TGTGCCAGCAGCCTTAGGACAGGCCTCCTCTATGGCTACACCTTC.

Comments on this clonotype: This may be a read error: a much more frequent sequence differs by one nucleotide. The chain joins TRBV7-2 to TRBJ2-5, with 9 bases identical to TRBD2. CDR1 SGHTA and CDR2 FQGNSA come from the germline V gene. The CDR3 runs to 15 residues. DNA for the CDR3: TGTGCCAGCAGCTTGGGTAGCGGGAGACAAGGGACCCAGTACTTC. Amino acid sequence: CASSLGSGRQGTQYF.

The sample holds many counts of this clonotype. The V gene is TRBV28, the J gene TRBJ2-7; 11 positions agree with TRBD1. The ends lost 4 bases at V and 6 bases at J; junction bases unmatched: 8. This CDR3 contains 15 residues. Germline assignment: CDR1 MDHEN and CDR2 SYDVKM. Here the CDR3 reads CASSSSGQGAGEQYF. CDR3 DNA sequence: TGTGCCAGCAGTTCTTCCGGACAGGGGGCTGGCGAGCAGTACTTC.

This chain connects TRBV3-1 to TRBJ2-2; no reliable D call. V lost 2 bases to trimming and J lost 5 bases, with 6 bases between them. This CDR3 region has 13 residues. Germline V CDR1 and CDR2: LGHDT, YNNKEL (reference sequence). CDR3 coding DNA: TGTGCCAGCAGCCAACGGGTTACCGGGGAGCTGTTTTTT. Its translation: CASSQRVTGELFF.

This clonotype turned up a few times. The V call is TRBV12-3 or TRBV12-4, the J call TRBJ2-3; maybe TRBD2 (5 bases). V dropped 6 bases and J dropped 3 bases, with 10 bases sitting between them. CDR3 length: 13 amino acids. The CDR3 region is CASSERGTDTQYF. CDR3 in DNA: TGTGCCAGCAGCGAGCGAGGGACAGATACGCAGTATTTT.

This clonotype was seen a handful of times. V usage is TRBV6-1 and J usage is TRBJ2-7; D may be TRBD2 (6 bases). Germline V CDR1 and CDR2: MNHNS, SASEGT. CDR3 length: 13 amino acids. Trimming removed 7 bases from V and 2 bases from J, with 12 bases in between. As DNA, the CDR3 is TGTGCCAGCACCTCGGGCGGGACCTACGAGCAGTACTTC. Translation: CASTSGGTYEQYF.

This clonotype showed up many times. This chain links TRBV9 with TRBJ1-2; TRBD1 is a possible D gene (6 bases). The length of the CDR3 is 13 residues. V was cut by 0 bases and J by 7 bases, with 10 bases left in between. Germline CDR1 and CDR2: SGDLS and YYNGEE. DNA for the CDR3: TGTGCCAGCAGCGTAGAATCAGGGGTTGGCTACACCTTC. Its protein product is CASSVESGVGYTF.

This clonotype was counted a few times. The gene calls are TRBV4-3 and TRBJ2-7; the match to TRBD2 covers 11 bases. The CDR3 totals 15 residues. The V gene's germline CDR1 is LGHNA and CDR2 YSLEER. Trimming at V came to 2 bases and at J to 4 bases, leaving 4 bases not matched to a gene. The CDR3 DNA follows: TGCGCCAGCAGCCAAACTAGCGGGAGATCATACGAGCAGTACTTC. The encoded protein is CASSQTSGRSYEQYF.

Written as DNA, the CDR3 is TGTGCCAGCAGTGGTCTTCAGGGATCCTACGAGCAGTACTTC. Its translation: CASSGLQGSYEQYF. The chain couples TRBV25-1 to TRBJ2-7; possibly TRBD1 for D (5 bases). The CDR3 runs 14 residues. The germline V gene encodes CDR1 MGHDK and CDR2 SYGVNS. V lost 4 bases, J lost 1 base, and 11 bases lay in between.

Details on this clonotype: A much more abundant neighbour one base away suggests this may be a read error. V gene TRBV11-2 combines with J gene TRBJ2-4; the D is unclear. Deletions cut 5 bases from V and 0 bases from J, with 14 bases between. Germline CDR1 SGHAT, CDR2 FQNNGV. This CDR3 contains 16 residues. The CDR3 here is CASSPFRDLAKNIQYF. As DNA, the CDR3 is TGTGCCAGCAGCCCCTTTAGAGATCTAGCCAAAAACATTCAGTACTTC.

V usage is TRBV6-2 or TRBV6-3 and J usage is TRBJ2-4; tentative D call: TRBD2 (5 bases). Deletions cut 2 bases from V and 15 bases from J, with 20 bases between. Germline loops: CDR1 MNHEY, CDR2 SVGEGT. This CDR3 is 14 amino acids long. The CDR3 bases are TGTGCCAGCAGTTACGCTGAGACCCGGGGTGGGCCGTACTTC. The encoded protein is CASSYAETRGGPYF.

DNA of the CDR3: TGTGCCAGCAGCGTAGACAGCCGAAACTCCTACGAGCAGTACTTC. This codes for CASSVDSRNSYEQYF. V is TRBV7-2 and J is TRBJ2-7, with D tentatively TRBD1 (5 bases). Between the trimmed V and J ends, which lost 5 bases and 0 bases, there was a span of 14 bases. Germline V gives CDR1 SGHTA, CDR2 FQGNSA. The CDR3 runs 15 residues.

The genes are TRBV2 and TRBJ2-1; 9 bases fit TRBD2. CDR1 is SNHLY, CDR2 FYNNEI, per germline. The CDR3 is made up of 15 amino acids. Losses at the gene ends were 7 bases for V and 3 bases for J; bases not matched to a gene: 7. The CDR3 here is CASKGGLASYNEQFF. In DNA, the CDR3 is TGTGCCAGCAAGGGAGGACTAGCGAGCTACAATGAGCAGTTCTTC.

The V and J genes are TRBV12-3 or TRBV12-4 and TRBJ1-1, with TRBD1 as a possible D gene (6 bases). Trimming took 4 bases from V and 4 from J, leaving 13 bases between them. The length of the CDR3 is 14 residues. CDR3 sequence: CASSWTAWSTEAFF. CDR3 bases: TGTGCCAGCAGTTGGACAGCCTGGAGCACTGAAGCTTTCTTT.

The chain joins TRBV9 to TRBJ2-2; TRBD2 is a possible D gene (7 bases). The germline V gene has CDR1 SGDLS and CDR2 YYNGEE. The length of the CDR3 is 17 residues. V was trimmed by 0 bases and J by 4 bases, leaving 16 bases between them. In DNA, the CDR3 is TGTGCCAGCAGCGTAGGGGGGGGCGGAGGGGCCACCGGGGAGCTGTTTTTT. Protein sequence: CASSVGGGGGATGELFF.

This clonotype has ten or more counts. The chain has TRBV2 and TRBJ1-4, with 9 bases aligning to TRBD1. CDR1 SNHLY and CDR2 FYNNEI come from the germline V gene. This CDR3 region has 15 residues. With V trimmed by 5 bases and J by 2 bases, 3 bases remained unmatched. The chain's CDR3 is CASSPDRGTNEKLFF. DNA of the CDR3: TGTGCCAGCAGTCCGGACAGGGGTACTAATGAAAAACTGTTTTTT.

This chain joins TRBV7-2 and TRBJ1-1; possible D gene TRBD1, 5 bases. This CDR3 is built from 15 residues. Germline-derived CDR1 and CDR2 are SGHTA and FQGNSA. V was clipped by 1 base and J by 3 bases, with 12 bases between them. This chain's CDR3 is CASSLDGSGYTEAFF. Written as DNA, the CDR3 is TGTGCCAGCAGCTTAGACGGGTCAGGGTACACTGAAGCTTTCTTT. The full variable domain, completed using reference TRBV7-2 and TRBJ1-1, is GAGVSQSPSNKVTEKGKDVELRCDPISGHTALYWYRQSLGQGLEFLIYFQGNSAPDKSGLPSDRFSAERTGGSVSTLTIQRTQQEDSAVYLCASSLDGSGYTEAFFGQGTRLTVV.

This clonotype was observed a handful of times. The chain combines TRBV3-1 with TRBJ2-5; 11 nucleotides agree with TRBD2. The CDR3 has 17 residues. Germline V gene sequence: CDR1 LGHDT, CDR2 YNNKEL (reference sequence). Trimming at V came to 4 bases and at J to 1 base, leaving 8 bases not matched to a gene. The CDR3 DNA follows: TGTGCCAGCAGCCGCCAGACTAGCGGGGATAGCCAAGAGACCCAGTACTTC. Translated: CASSRQTSGDSQETQYF.

The J gene is TRBJ2-3, the V gene TRBV20-1, with D possibly being TRBD2 (6 bases). CDR1 is DFQATT, CDR2 SNEGSKA, per germline (reference sequence). The CDR3 is 13 residues long. V was pared by 5 bases and J by 5 bases, with 14 bases between. Here the CDR3 DNA reads TGCAGTGCTCCCGATGGAGGGCGAGATACGCAGTATTTT. Encoded protein: CSAPDGGRDTQYF.

This clonotype was seen a few times. This rearrangement joins TRBV19 to TRBJ1-2; TRBD1 matches 8 bases. V trimming: 2 bases; J trimming: 8 bases; junction bases outside the gene matches: 10. Germline CDR1 LNHDA, CDR2 SQIVND (reference sequence). The CDR3 extends over 15 amino acids. The CDR3 protein is CASSIFGTGSGGYTF. The CDR3 region has the DNA TGTGCCAGTAGTATATTTGGGACAGGATCCGGCGGCTACACCTTC.